The present T cell receptor (beta chain) was sequenced within a study of blood T cell repertoires in COVID-19. Study-wide background: Samples taken during acute and convalescent COVID-19 were collected in the United States, Italy and Spain. T cells, B-cell-depleted T cells, or PBMCs supplied cDNA or gDNA.

Original methodology: Estimated nucleated cell counts came from reference gene primer amplification. Sequencing used immunoSEQ multiplex PCR; TCRdb keeps in-frame clones, though not all of them. Clonal size and the V and J genes are those of that table, whereas D and trimming came from the DNA. The sample carries approximately 150,000 clones, over 75% recorded once. The CDR3 contains 14 residues. The germline V gene has CDR1 SGHRS and CDR2 YFSETQ. The V gene end was trimmed by 4 bases and the J gene end by 2 bases; junction bases not matched to a gene: 5. Sequencing used peripheral blood. This sequence joins TRBV5-1 and TRBJ1-2, with 7 bases aligning to TRBD1. This sequence originates from a man aged 60 to 75 with active or convalescent COVID-19. The CDR3 protein is CASSEQTGNYGYTF. In DNA, the CDR3 is TGCGCCAGCAGCGAGCAGACAGGGAACTATGGCTACACCTTC.